This TCR beta chain was captured by sequencing in a study of T-cell reconstitution after alpha-beta-depleted transplantation in children. This CDR3 is 14 amino acids long. Unmatched junction bases numbered 3, after V lost 2 bases and J lost 3 bases. Looked up from germline, CDR1 is SGHRS and CDR2 is YFSETQ. Unique molecular identifiers were incorporated during preparation of the TCRbeta library. One entry per CDR3 protein results from TCRdb running MiXCR on the PCR reads. The sample holds hundreds of thousands of distinct CDR3 sequences; around 9.9% are singletons and the top ten take roughly 30%. This clonotype was observed at least ten times. Its specificity is unknown. Study-wide results and limits: Reportedly, only several hundred clones from non-depleted graft cells drove alpha-beta T-cell counts at about two months. The study traced high day-60 TCRbeta diversity in some patients to surviving recipient T cells and thymic progenitors. Newly made T cells mostly supplied T-cell counts and diversity one year after transplant.

Sequenced material: PBMCs, taken before TCRalphabeta/CD19-depleted stem cell transplant. The sequence was obtained from a child less than two years old with acute myeloid leukemia, due to receive a stem cell transplant. V usage is TRBV5-1 and J usage is TRBJ2-3; 7 nucleotides match TRBD2. The CDR3 DNA reads TGCGCCAGCAGCTTTAGCGGGTTTACAGATACGCAGTATTTT. This sequence encodes CASSFSGFTDTQYF.